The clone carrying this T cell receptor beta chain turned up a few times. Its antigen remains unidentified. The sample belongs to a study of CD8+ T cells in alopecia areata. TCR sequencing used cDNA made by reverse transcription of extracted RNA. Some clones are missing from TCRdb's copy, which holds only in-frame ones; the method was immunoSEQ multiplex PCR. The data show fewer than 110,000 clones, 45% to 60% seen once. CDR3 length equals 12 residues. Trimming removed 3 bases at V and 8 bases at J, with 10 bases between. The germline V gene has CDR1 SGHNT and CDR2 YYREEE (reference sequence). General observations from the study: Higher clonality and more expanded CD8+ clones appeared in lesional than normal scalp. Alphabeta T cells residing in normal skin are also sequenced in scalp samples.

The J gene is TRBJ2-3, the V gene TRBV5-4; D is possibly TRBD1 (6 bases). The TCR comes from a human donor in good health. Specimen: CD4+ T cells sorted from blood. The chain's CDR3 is CASSSQGVTQYF. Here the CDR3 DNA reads TGTGCCAGCAGCTCACAGGGAGTTACGCAGTATTTT.